This TCR beta chain was observed in a study of T-cell memory formation after mild COVID-19. In germline, CDR1 is SGDLS, CDR2 YYNGEE. CDR3 length equals 14 residues. Trimming shortened V by 5 bases and J by 3 bases, and 11 bases separated the two germline ends. The study's findings and limits: Whether second-wave clones peaking at day 37 were SARS-CoV-2 specific went unconfirmed. Clones contracting day 15 to 85 were balanced CD4/CD8; later expanders leaned CD4+.

This clonotype has more than one count but fewer than ten. Its antigen remains unknown. Employing constant-segment primers, 5'RACE generated TCR alpha and TCR beta cDNA libraries bearing sample barcodes and UMIs. From the 5' RACE reads, TCRdb called clonotypes with MiXCR, one entry per CDR3 protein. The sample shows some 100,000 distinct CDR3 sequences, over 8.5% of them seen only once. The receptor was derived from a man younger than 30 who had mild COVID-19 (a few samples of this study predate the infection). Cell type and time point are not known. This chain uses TRBV9 with TRBJ2-2; D is unclear. Sequenced sample: PBMCs or a T cell subset sorted from them (not recorded which). CDR3 residues: CASSAGGDTGELFF. CDR3 DNA: TGTGCCAGCAGTGCCGGTGGGGACACCGGGGAGCTGTTTTTT.